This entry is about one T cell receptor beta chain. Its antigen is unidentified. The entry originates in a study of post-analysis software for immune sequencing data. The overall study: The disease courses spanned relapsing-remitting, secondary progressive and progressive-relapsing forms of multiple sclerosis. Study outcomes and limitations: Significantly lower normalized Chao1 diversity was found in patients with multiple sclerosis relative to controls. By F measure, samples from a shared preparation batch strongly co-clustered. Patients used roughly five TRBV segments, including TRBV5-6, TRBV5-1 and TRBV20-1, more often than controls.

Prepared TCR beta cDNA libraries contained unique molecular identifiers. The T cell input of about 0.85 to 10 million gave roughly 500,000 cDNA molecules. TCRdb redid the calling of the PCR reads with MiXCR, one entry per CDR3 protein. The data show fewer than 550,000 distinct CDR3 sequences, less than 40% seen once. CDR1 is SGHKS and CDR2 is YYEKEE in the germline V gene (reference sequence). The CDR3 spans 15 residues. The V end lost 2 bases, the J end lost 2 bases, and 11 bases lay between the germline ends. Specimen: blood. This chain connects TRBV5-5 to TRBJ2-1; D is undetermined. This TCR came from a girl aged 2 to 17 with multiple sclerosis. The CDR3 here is CASSLGRTTYNEQFF. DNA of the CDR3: TGTGCCAGCAGCTTAGGCAGAACAACCTACAATGAGCAGTTCTTC. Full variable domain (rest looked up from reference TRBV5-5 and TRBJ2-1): DAGVTQSPTHLIKTRGQQVTLRCSPISGHKSVSWYQQVLGQGPQFIFQYYEKEERGRGNFPDRFSARQFPNYSSELNVNALLLGDSALYLCASSLGRTTYNEQFFGPGTRLTVL.